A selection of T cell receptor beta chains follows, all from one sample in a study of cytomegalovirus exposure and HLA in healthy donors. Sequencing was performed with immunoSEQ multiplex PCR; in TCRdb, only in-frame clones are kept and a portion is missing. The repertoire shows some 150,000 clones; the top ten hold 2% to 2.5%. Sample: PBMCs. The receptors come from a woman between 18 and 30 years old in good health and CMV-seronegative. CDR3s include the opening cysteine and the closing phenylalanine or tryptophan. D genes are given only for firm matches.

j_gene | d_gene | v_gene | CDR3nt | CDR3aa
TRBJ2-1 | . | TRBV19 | TGTGCCCCCGATGAGCAGTTCTTC | CAPDEQFF
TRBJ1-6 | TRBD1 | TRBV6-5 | TGTGCCAGCAGCCCTGGGACAGCCTATAATTCACCCCTCCACTTT | CASSPGTAYNSPLHF
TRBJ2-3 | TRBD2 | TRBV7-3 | TGTGCCAGCAGCATGGGGACTATGAGCACAGATACGCAGTATTTT | CASSMGTMSTDTQYF
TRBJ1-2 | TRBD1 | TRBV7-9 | TGTGCCAGCAGCACATCAGAGGGGGCGTCTTATGGCTACACCTTC | CASSTSEGASYGYTF
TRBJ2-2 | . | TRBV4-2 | TGTGCCAGCAGCCAAGGCCAGGGAATAGCCGGGGAGCTGTTTTTT | CASSQGQGIAGELFF
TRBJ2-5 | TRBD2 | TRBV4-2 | TGTGCCAGCAGCTTGAAGGGACTAGCGGGAGGTCGGGAGACCCAGTACTTC | CASSLKGLAGGRETQYF
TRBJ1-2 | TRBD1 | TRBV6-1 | TGTGCCAGCAGTGAAGCGGGACAGGATGGCTACACCTTC | CASSEAGQDGYTF
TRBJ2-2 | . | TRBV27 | TGTGCCAGCGGGGCAAGGGGGATCACCGGGGAGCTGTTTTTT | CASGARGITGELFF
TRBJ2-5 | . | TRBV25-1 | TGTGCCAGCAGGAGCCCCAAGGAGACCCAGTACTTC | CASRSPKETQYF
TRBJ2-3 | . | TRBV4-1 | TGCGCCAGCGGGACCACTAGCTCGACAGATACGCAGTATTTT | CASGTTSSTDTQYF
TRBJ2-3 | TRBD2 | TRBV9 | TGTGCCAGCAGCGTAGCTGGGACTAGCGGGAGCACAGATACGCAGTATTTT | CASSVAGTSGSTDTQYF
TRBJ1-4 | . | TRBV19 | TGTGCCGTAGGGGGGGATGCTAATGAAAAACTGTTTTTT | CAVGGDANEKLFF
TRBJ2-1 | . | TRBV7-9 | TGTGCCAGCAGCCCCCGGACAGGACTACAGCGCAATGAGCAGTTCTTC | CASSPRTGLQRNEQFF
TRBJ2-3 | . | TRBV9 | TGTGCCAGCAGCGTTGGACACTACTACACAGATACGCAGTATTTT | CASSVGHYYTDTQYF
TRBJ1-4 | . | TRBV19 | TGTGCCAGTAGTGCATCGGGTGAAAAACTGTTTTTT | CASSASGEKLFF
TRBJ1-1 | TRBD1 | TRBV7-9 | TGTGCCAGCAGCTTAGCAGGACAGGCGAACACTGAAGCTTTCTTT | CASSLAGQANTEAFF
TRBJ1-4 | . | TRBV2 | TGTGCCAGCAGTGAAGTTAAACGGGATGAAAAACTGTTTTTT | CASSEVKRDEKLFF
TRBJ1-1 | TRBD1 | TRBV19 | TGTGCCAGTAGTATCACGGACAGGGCCATAATGAACACTGAAGCTTTCTTT | CASSITDRAIMNTEAFF